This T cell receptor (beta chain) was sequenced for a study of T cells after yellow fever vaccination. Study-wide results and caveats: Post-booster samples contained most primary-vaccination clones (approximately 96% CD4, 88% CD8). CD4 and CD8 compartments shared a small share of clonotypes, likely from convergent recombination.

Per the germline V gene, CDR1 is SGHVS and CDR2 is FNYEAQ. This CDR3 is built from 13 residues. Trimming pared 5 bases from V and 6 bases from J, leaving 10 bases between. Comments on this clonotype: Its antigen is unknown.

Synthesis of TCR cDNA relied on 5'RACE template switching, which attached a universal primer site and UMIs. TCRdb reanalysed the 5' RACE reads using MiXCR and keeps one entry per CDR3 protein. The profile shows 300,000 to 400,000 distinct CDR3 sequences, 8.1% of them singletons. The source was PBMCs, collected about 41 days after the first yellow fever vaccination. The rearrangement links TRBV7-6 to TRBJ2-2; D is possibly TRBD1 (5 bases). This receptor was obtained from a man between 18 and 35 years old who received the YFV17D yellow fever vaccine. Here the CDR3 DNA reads TGTGCCAGCAGCCCACAGGAACCCGGGGAGCTGTTTTTT. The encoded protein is CASSPQEPGELFF.